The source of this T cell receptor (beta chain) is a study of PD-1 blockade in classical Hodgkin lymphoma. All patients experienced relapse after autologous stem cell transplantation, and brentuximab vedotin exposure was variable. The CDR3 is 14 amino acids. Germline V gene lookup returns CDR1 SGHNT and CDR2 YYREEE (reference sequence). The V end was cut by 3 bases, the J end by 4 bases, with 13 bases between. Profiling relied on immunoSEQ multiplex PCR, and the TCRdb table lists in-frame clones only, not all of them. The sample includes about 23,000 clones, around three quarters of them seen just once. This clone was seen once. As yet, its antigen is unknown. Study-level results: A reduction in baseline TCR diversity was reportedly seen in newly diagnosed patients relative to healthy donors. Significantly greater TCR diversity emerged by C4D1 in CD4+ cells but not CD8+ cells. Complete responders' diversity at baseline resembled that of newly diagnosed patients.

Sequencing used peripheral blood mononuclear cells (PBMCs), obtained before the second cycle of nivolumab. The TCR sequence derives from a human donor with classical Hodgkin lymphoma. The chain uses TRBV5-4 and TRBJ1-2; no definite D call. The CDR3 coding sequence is TGTGCCAGCAGCTCCCCGGACGGGATCTATGGCTACACCTTC. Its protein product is CASSSPDGIYGYTF.